Listed below are T cell receptor beta chains from one sample, sequenced in a study of T cells after yellow fever vaccination. TCRdb recomputed calls from the 5' RACE reads with MiXCR, one row per CDR3 protein. The table includes around 250,000 distinct CDR3 sequences, less than 9% detected once. Source: CD4+ T cells sorted from PBMCs, taken 15 days after the yellow fever booster vaccination. The receptors stem from a man aged 25-45 years who received the YFV17D yellow fever vaccine. Both conserved end residues are part of each CDR3. Fields, in order: CDR3 length, D gene, clone size, V gene, J gene, CDR3 DNA, CDR3 protein. D genes are given only for firm matches. A row's size may be missing; if present it is once, few, many or a size class.

>14|NA|many|TRBV12-3/TRBV12-4|TRBJ2-5
TGTGCCAGCAGTTTAGCGCATTTAGAAGAGACCCAGTACTTC
CASSLAHLEETQYF
>17|NA|many|TRBV28|TRBJ2-3
TGTGCCAGCAGTTTCCTATATACTGACAGGCTCACAGATACGCAGTATTTT
CASSFLYTDRLTDTQYF
>17|TRBD2|few|TRBV12-3/TRBV12-4|TRBJ2-1
TGTGCCAGCAGTCCCCGTAGGTTGGCCCGGGGGGTCGATGAGCAGTTCTTC
CASSPRRLARGVDEQFF
>13|NA|few|TRBV12-3/TRBV12-4|TRBJ2-5
TGTGCCAGCAGTTTAGCGAGCCGAGAGACCCAGTACTTC
CASSLASRETQYF
>14|TRBD2|NA|TRBV20-1|TRBJ2-1
TGCAGTGCAACCGGACTAGCCGGAGAGGATGAGCAGTTCTTC
CSATGLAGEDEQFF
>13|TRBD2|many|TRBV5-6|TRBJ2-7
TGTGCCAGCAGCAGGGGACTAGTCTACGAGCAGTACTTC
CASSRGLVYEQYF
>14|NA|few|TRBV5-6|TRBJ1-2
TGTGCCAGCGCAACAGGGAGTCCCAACTATGGCTACACCTTC
CASATGSPNYGYTF
>13|TRBD2|once|TRBV7-2|TRBJ2-2
TGTGCCAGCAGCTTGCGGGAGTTAGGGGAGCTGTTTTTT
CASSLRELGELFF
>16|TRBD2|NA|TRBV5-1|TRBJ2-5
TGCGCCAGCAGCTTGGAAGGACTAGCGGGAGTGGAGACCCAGTACTTC
CASSLEGLAGVETQYF
>12|NA|NA|TRBV5-1|TRBJ2-7
TGCGCCAGCAGCGTGGATTGGTACGAGCAGTACTTC
CASSVDWYEQYF
>14|NA|NA|TRBV5-1|TRBJ1-4
TGCGCCAGCAGCTTGAGTCGGGGGGATGAAAAACTGTTTTTT
CASSLSRGDEKLFF
>14|TRBD2|many|TRBV5-1|TRBJ2-2
TGCGCCAGCAGGGGACTAGCGGGCACCGGGGAGCTGTTTTTT
CASRGLAGTGELFF
>18|TRBD2|NA|TRBV30|TRBJ2-5
TGTGCCTGGAGTTCTGAACGGACTAGCGGGACCTTCCAAGAGACCCAGTACTTC
CAWSSERTSGTFQETQYF
>12|NA|NA|TRBV20-1|TRBJ1-6
TGCAGTGCCCCAAGTACGGATTCACCCCTCCACTTT
CSAPSTDSPLHF
>13|NA|few|TRBV20-1|TRBJ2-7
TGCAGTGGCCACGGAGGAATTGACTACGAGCAGTACTTC
CSGHGGIDYEQYF
>15|NA|few|TRBV25-1|TRBJ2-5
TGTGCCAGCAGTGGGACCCTTACCGGACAAGAGACCCAGTACTTC
CASSGTLTGQETQYF
>12|NA|NA|TRBV12-3/TRBV12-4|TRBJ2-5
TGTGCCAGCGCCGAGGAGAGTCAGACCCAGTACTTC
CASAEESQTQYF
>14|NA|few|TRBV20-1|TRBJ1-2
TGCAGTGCCCCCGAGGGGGTTTCAGCCTATGGCTACACCTTC
CSAPEGVSAYGYTF
>15|TRBD2|many|TRBV3-1|TRBJ2-7
TGTGCCAGCAGCCAAGATCTAGCGGACTCCTACGAGCAGTACTTC
CASSQDLADSYEQYF
>14|TRBD1|many|TRBV12-3/TRBV12-4|TRBJ2-7
TGTGCCAGCAGGACAACAGGGGGCGGATACGAGCAGTACTTC
CASRTTGGGYEQYF
>12|NA|many|TRBV12-3/TRBV12-4|TRBJ1-4
TGTGCCAGCACCATTTCCCAGGAAAAACTGTTTTTT
CASTISQEKLFF
>15|NA|many|TRBV9|TRBJ2-5
TGTGCCAGCAGCGTAGTACAGGGCGGGCAAGAGACCCAGTACTTC
CASSVVQGGQETQYF
>12|NA|many|TRBV29-1|TRBJ2-7
TGCAGCGTTCACAGGGGAGGTGACGAGCAGTACTTC
CSVHRGGDEQYF
>15|TRBD1|NA|TRBV7-8|TRBJ2-5
TGTGCCAGCAGCTTTTACAGGGGGTTGAGAGAGACCCAGTACTTC
CASSFYRGLRETQYF
>11|NA|few|TRBV5-1|TRBJ2-7
TGCGCCAGCAGCGGGGACTACGAGCAGTACTTC
CASSGDYEQYF
>13|TRBD1|many|TRBV29-1|TRBJ2-1
TGCAGCGGAAGAAGAGGGACAGCCCTTGAGCAGTTCTTC
CSGRRGTALEQFF